One sample yielded the 20 T cell receptor beta chains listed below, sequenced in a study of blood T cell repertoires in COVID-19. The data were produced by immunoSEQ multiplex PCR, yet TCRdb's version contains in-frame clones alone and is incomplete. The sample shows some 270,000 clones, around 86% of them seen only once. The specimen sequenced was peripheral blood. Receptors were obtained from a man aged 35 to 55 with active or convalescent COVID-19.

The count of this clone is one. The chain is built from TRBV9 and TRBJ1-5, with a weak D call TRBD1 (6 bases). The CDR3 is 15 amino acids. CDR1 and CDR2 from the germline V gene are SGDLS and YYNGEE. V was shortened by 4 bases and J by 4 bases, with 15 bases between the two germline ends. The CDR3 coding sequence is TGTGCCAGCAGCTACGCAGGGGCTCTTAATCAGCCCCAGCATTTT. The encoded protein is CASSYAGALNQPQHF.

In its sample, this clone was seen once. The chain uses TRBV29-1 and TRBJ2-3; the D gene is possibly TRBD2 (6 bases). Germline V gives CDR1 SQVTM, CDR2 ANQGSEA. CDR3 length equals 12 residues. Trimming took off 6 bases at V and 2 bases at J, with 9 bases between the two ends. The CDR3 sequence: CSVASDTDTQYF. Written as DNA, the CDR3 is TGCAGCGTCGCTAGCGACACAGATACGCAGTATTTT.

This rearrangement joins TRBV30 to TRBJ1-5; D is perhaps TRBD1 (6 bases). This CDR3 region has 14 residues. The germline V gene has CDR1 GTSNPN and CDR2 SVGIG (reference sequence). CDR3 region: CAYALGARDQPQHF. The DNA of the CDR3 is TGTGCGTATGCCCTGGGGGCGCGGGATCAGCCCCAGCATTTT.

V and J are TRBV24-1 and TRBJ2-1; 8 nucleotides agree with TRBD1. Germline CDR1 and CDR2: KGHDR and SFDVKD. The length of the CDR3 is 14 residues. With 2 bases clipped from V and 8 bases from J, the junction kept 4 bases outside the gene matches. This CDR3 reads CATSDSGQGHEQFF. DNA for the CDR3: TGTGCCACCAGTGATTCAGGACAGGGACATGAGCAGTTCTTC.

On this clone itself: The same CDR3 is also encoded by other DNA sequences in this sample. The chain couples TRBV5-1 to TRBJ2-5; 13 bases fit TRBD2. The V and J ends lost 0 bases and 5 bases, in that order; junction bases with no gene match: 4. Germline CDR1 SGHRS, CDR2 YFSETQ. The CDR3 contains 16 residues. The CDR3: CASSLGLAGGHETQYF. The CDR3 bases are TGCGCCAGCAGCTTGGGACTAGCGGGGGGTCATGAGACCCAGTACTTC.

This chain joins TRBV12-5 and TRBJ1-6; perhaps TRBD1 as D (5 bases). Deletions cut 1 base from V and 9 bases from J, with 16 bases between. The CDR3 has 16 residues. From germline, CDR1 is LGHNT and CDR2 FRNRAP. The CDR3 here is CASGLEQVYLGSPLHF. In DNA form, the CDR3 reads TGTGCTAGTGGTTTGGAACAGGTGTATTTGGGTTCACCCCTCCACTTT.

The chain has TRBV5-8 and TRBJ1-1; a possible D gene is TRBD1 (6 bases). The CDR3 runs 16 residues. The V and J ends lost 3 bases and 3 bases respectively, with 18 bases between them. Germline values: CDR1 SGHTS, CDR2 YDEGEE. CDR3 protein: CASSSGPGGPHTEAFF. The CDR3, as DNA: TGTGCCAGCAGCTCAGGGCCCGGGGGGCCGCACACTGAAGCTTTCTTT.

The chain recombines TRBV9 with TRBJ2-4, with TRBD1 matching 9 bases. This CDR3 is built from 16 residues. V shed 6 bases, J shed 2 bases, and the junction held 9 bases outside the gene matches. In germline, CDR1 is SGDLS, CDR2 YYNGEE. The CDR3 spells CASTRGDRVSKNIQYF. For the CDR3, the DNA is TGTGCCAGCACCAGGGGGGACAGGGTTTCCAAAAACATTCAGTACTTC.

The rearrangement joins TRBV7-9 to TRBJ1-4, with no clear D. The germline V gene encodes CDR1 SEHNR and CDR2 FQNEAQ (reference sequence). The CDR3 consists of 13 residues. V lost 3 bases and J 2 bases, leaving 4 bases between the germline ends. The CDR3 DNA reads as TGTGCCAGCAGCTTGGAGACTAATGAAAAACTGTTTTTT. Translated, it gives CASSLETNEKLFF.

This clone has just one count. The gene calls are TRBV27 and TRBJ1-6; D possibly corresponds to TRBD1 (5 bases). Germline lookup yields CDR1 MNHEY and CDR2 SMNVEV (reference sequence). The V gene lost 3 bases and the J gene lost 14 bases, with 14 bases spanning the gap. This CDR3 region has 13 residues. The CDR3 loop is CASSFRQSSSLHF. CDR3 coding DNA: TGTGCCAGCAGTTTCCGACAGAGCTCATCCCTCCACTTT.

The chain links TRBV18 to TRBJ2-2; 9 bases fit TRBD1. The CDR3 consists of 17 residues. V lost 5 bases and J lost 7; bases outside the gene matches: 14. CDR1 KGHSH and CDR2 LQKENI come from the germline V gene. CDR3 nucleotides: TGTGCCAGCTCATCGCTGACCGCCGGGACAGGGTACGGGGAGCTGTTTTTT. This sequence encodes CASSSLTAGTGYGELFF. Together with reference TRBV18 and TRBJ2-2, the CDR3 gives the full variable domain: NAGVMQNPRHLVRRRGQEARLRCSPMKGHSHVYWYRQLPEEGLKFMVYLQKENIIDESGMPKERFSAEFPKEGPSILRIQQVVRGDSAAYFCASSSLTAGTGYGELFFGEGSRLTVL.

This sequence joins TRBV5-3 and TRBJ1-5; 8 positions match TRBD1. TRBV5-3 is given ORF status, its function remaining uncertain. The V segment lost 0 bases and the J segment 0 bases; nucleotides outside the gene matches: 2. This CDR3 has 16 residues. CDR3: CARSLEQGDSNQPQHF. The CDR3 region has the DNA TGTGCCAGAAGCTTGGAACAGGGGGATAGCAATCAGCCCCAGCATTTT.

This chain uses TRBV12-3 or TRBV12-4 with TRBJ1-2; tentatively, D is TRBD1 (5 bases). CDR3 length: 12 amino acids. V was trimmed by 4 bases and J by 13 bases, leaving 16 bases between them. The CDR3 region is CASSSGASQGTF. CDR3 nucleotide sequence: TGTGCCAGCAGTTCTGGGGCGTCGCAGGGCACCTTC.

For the CDR3, the DNA is TGTGCCACCAGTGAACCGGGGGACAGGGGGTCTGGGGAGCAGTACTTC. This codes for CATSEPGDRGSGEQYF. The V gene is TRBV24-1, the J gene TRBJ2-7; 11 bases line up with TRBD1. The CDR3 runs 16 residues. The ends lost 4 bases at V and 7 bases at J; junction bases unmatched: 11. Germline CDR1 and CDR2: KGHDR and SFDVKD.

The chain joins TRBV7-3 to TRBJ1-2; possible D gene TRBD1, 6 bases. V shed 5 bases and J shed 4 bases, with 14 bases lying between them. CDR3 length equals 14 residues. Germline V gene lookup returns CDR1 SGHTA and CDR2 FQGTGA. The CDR3 is CASSPGGGSYGYTF. The CDR3 coding sequence is TGTGCCAGCAGCCCCGGTGGGGGCTCCTATGGCTACACCTTC.

The V and J genes are TRBV4-1 and TRBJ2-7; 7 bases map to TRBD1. The length of the CDR3 is 14 residues. The ends lost 0 bases at V and 4 bases at J; junction bases unmatched: 3. Germline V gene data show CDR1 as MGHRA and CDR2 as YSYEKL. The chain's CDR3 is CASSQEARGYEQYF. The CDR3 DNA follows: TGCGCCAGCAGCCAAGAGGCCAGGGGGTACGAGCAGTACTTC.

The chain recombines TRBV24-1 with TRBJ1-1; possibly TRBD1 for D (5 bases). The CDR3 is 15 amino acids. CDR1 and CDR2 from the germline V gene are KGHDR and SFDVKD. Trimming took 6 bases from V and 2 from J, leaving 15 bases between them. As DNA, the CDR3 is TGTGCCACCAGTCCGGGGGGGATCGGAAACACTGAAGCTTTCTTT. It specifies CATSPGGIGNTEAFF.

The V call is TRBV19, the J call TRBJ2-7; 9 nucleotides line up with TRBD1. The V gene's germline CDR1 is LNHDA and CDR2 SQIVND (reference sequence). This CDR3 has 14 amino acids. J lost 3 bases, V lost 6 bases, and 6 bases had no gene match. The CDR3 nucleotides read TGTGCCAGTAGCCCGGGACAGGGATTCTACGAGCAGTACTTC. Residues: CASSPGQGFYEQYF.

The chain has TRBV6-5 and TRBJ2-3; tentative D call: TRBD1 (6 bases). The CDR3 is 12 residues long. Per the germline V gene, CDR1 is MNHEY and CDR2 is SVGAGI. V was pared by 11 bases and J by 3 bases, with 12 bases between. Here the CDR3 reads CASGEPTDTQYF. Here the CDR3 DNA reads TGTGCCTCAGGGGAGCCTACAGATACGCAGTATTTT.

The V and J genes are TRBV27 and TRBJ1-5; D unclear. CDR3 length: 16 amino acids. V gave up 0 bases and J gave up 0 bases, with 9 bases separating them. The germline CDR1 and CDR2 sequences are MNHEY and SMNVEV (reference sequence). CDR3 amino acids: CASSLSAGSSNQPQHF. The DNA for the CDR3 is TGTGCCAGCAGTTTATCCGCAGGAAGTAGCAATCAGCCCCAGCATTTT.